This TCR beta chain originates from a study of cytomegalovirus exposure and HLA in healthy donors. Study-wide context: Within an early data release were 85 million or so unique TCRs drawn from HLA-typed donors. The study, taken as a whole, reports: It was 164 TCR beta chains that were listed as cytomegalovirus-associated. CMV serostatus was the only immune exposure information that was available. When analyzed later, a missense DCLRE1C variant was found to be linked to TCR beta V- and J-gene trimming.

Notes on this clone: Its matching antigen is unknown.

The PCR made use of 60 Vbeta and 13 Jbeta primers. Method: immunoSEQ multiplex PCR; TCRdb's copy keeps in-frame clones and lacks some. The sample lists about 130,000 clones; roughly four fifths were seen once. The sequenced sample consisted of PBMCs. This receptor was obtained from a woman aged 45-59 years in good health and CMV-seronegative.

CDR3 in amino acids: CASRQEDYTEAFF. For the CDR3, the DNA is TGTGCCAGCAGGCAGGAGGATTACACTGAAGCTTTCTTT. The chain uses TRBV6-4 and TRBJ1-1; D is ambiguous. The germline V and J ends were trimmed by 6 bases and 3 bases, with 11 bases remaining between them. Germline CDR1 is MRHNA and CDR2 is SNTAGT. The CDR3 consists of 13 residues.